The clone carrying this T cell receptor beta chain was detected a few times. As yet, its antigen is unknown. Using a J-beta primer mix together with a sample-barcoded 5' primer, a second PCR was run for roughly 6 to 12 cycles. In TCRdb, the 5' RACE reads were re-called with MiXCR into one record per CDR3 protein. The sample carries roughly 2 million distinct CDR3 sequences, approximately 50% recorded once. V gave up 3 bases and J gave up 1 base, with 9 bases separating them. Germline values: CDR1 SEHNR, CDR2 FQNEAQ (reference sequence). This CDR3 is built from 14 residues. The entry originates in a study of blood T cells in healthy people across ages. Study-wide context: Per two T cells, about one barcoded beta molecule was captured through template switching. Study outcomes and limitations: Strongly correlated with naive T cell percentage was TCR beta diversity. Naive CD4+ cell counts and diversity both ran higher in long-lived than in aged donors.

V usage is TRBV7-9 and J usage is TRBJ2-5; no definite D call. Sequenced sample: blood. The TCR comes from a middle-aged woman in good health. This chain's CDR3 is CASSFFGIQETQYF. CDR3 bases: TGTGCCAGCAGCTTCTTCGGCATCCAAGAGACCCAGTACTTC. Supplemented by reference TRBV7-9 and TRBJ2-5, the full variable domain reads DTGVSQNPRHKITKRGQNVTFRCDPISEHNRLYWYRQTLGQGPEFLTYFQNEAQLEKSRLLSDRFSAERPKGSFSTLEIQRTEQGDSAMYLCASSFFGIQETQYFGPGTRLLVL.